The clone carrying this TCR beta chain has a single count. TCRdb's copy holds only in-frame clones and misses some; the assay was immunoSEQ multiplex PCR. The data show some 150,000 clones, around four fifths seen once. The data are from a study of T cell responses to AZD1222 COVID-19 vaccine. This receptor was identified in an adult in good health. The sequences come from peripheral blood, collected on day 0 of MenACWY control vaccination.

In DNA form, the CDR3 reads TGTGCCAGCAGCCTAGCGGGGGGAGGGCAAGAGACCCAGTACTTC. Its protein is CASSLAGGGQETQYF. The chain combines TRBV9 with TRBJ2-5; 11 bases fit TRBD2. Germline V gene lookup returns CDR1 SGDLS and CDR2 YYNGEE. The CDR3 has 15 amino acids. The junction had 4 bases not matched to a gene; V was cut back by 4 bases and J by 2 bases. Full variable domain (outside the CDR3, taken from reference TRBV9 and TRBJ2-5): DSGVTQTPKHLITATGQRVTLRCSPRSGDLSVYWYQQSLDQGLQFLIQYYNGEERAKGNILERFSAQQFPDLHSELNLSSLELGDSALYFCASSLAGGGQETQYFGPGTRLLVL.